The 15 T cell receptor beta chains below all came from one sample that was sequenced in a study of T cell repertoires in cytomegalovirus infection. Each CDR3 protein is one row after TCRdb ran MiXCR on the reads. The table has fewer than 900,000 distinct CDR3 sequences, about 28% seen once; the top ten hold around 14%. These TCRs are of unknown antigen specificity. The source material was cultured CD8+ T cells from PBMCs, sampled from culture after CMV antigen stimulation. These receptors were collected from a human donor in good health (CMV status not recorded). Some clones in this sample may be carry-over from other donors' samples.

In this sample, this clonotype turned up a few times. The chain uses TRBV7-2 and TRBJ2-7; 12 bases map to TRBD1. With V trimmed by 0 bases and J by 7 bases, 7 bases remained unmatched. Germline lookup yields CDR1 SGHTA and CDR2 FQGNSA. This CDR3 spans 16 amino acids. The CDR3 reads CASSLAWDRGRWEQYF. The CDR3, as DNA: TGTGCCAGCAGCTTAGCGTGGGACAGGGGGCGGTGGGAGCAGTACTTC.

The V call is TRBV4-1, the J call TRBJ2-1; tentative D call: TRBD2 (6 bases). This CDR3 contains 14 residues. Trimming took 0 bases from V and 9 from J, leaving 12 bases between them. Looked up from germline, CDR1 is MGHRA and CDR2 is YSYEKL. The CDR3 spells CASSQDRRGSEQFF. Here the CDR3 DNA reads TGCGCCAGCAGCCAAGATCGTCGGGGGAGTGAGCAGTTCTTC.

This clonotype was counted only a few times. The J gene is TRBJ2-4, the V gene TRBV5-6; D is unclear. The V and J ends lost 6 bases and 0 bases respectively, with 10 bases between them. Germline CDR1 SGHDT, CDR2 YYEEEE. This CDR3 is 14 amino acids long. The CDR3 coding sequence is TGTGCCAGCACCCCCCTAGGAGCCAAAAACATTCAGTACTTC. Translated, it gives CASTPLGAKNIQYF.

The sample holds a few counts of this clonotype. This rearrangement joins TRBV27 to TRBJ2-3; 9 nucleotides align to TRBD2. In germline, CDR1 is MNHEY, CDR2 SMNVEV (reference sequence). This CDR3 comprises 16 residues. V dropped 2 bases and J dropped 2; count of bases not matched to a gene: 5. The CDR3 sequence is CASSLLAGYPTDTQYF. The CDR3 nucleotides read TGTGCCAGCAGTTTACTAGCGGGGTACCCCACAGATACGCAGTATTTT.

This chain connects TRBV12-3 or TRBV12-4 to TRBJ1-5, with D possibly being TRBD1 (6 bases). V dropped 2 bases and J dropped 6 bases, with 14 bases sitting between them. The CDR3 spans 15 residues. CDR3 protein: CASSLTQGGGQPQHF. CDR3 nucleotides: TGTGCCAGCAGTTTAACACAGGGTGGTGGTCAGCCCCAGCATTTT.

This clonotype was seen repeatedly, ten times or more. The chain couples TRBV11-1 to TRBJ2-6; 10 bases agree with TRBD1. V trimming: 4 bases; J trimming: 4 bases; junction bases outside the gene matches: 7. Germline CDR1 SGHAT, CDR2 FQDESV (reference sequence). The CDR3 covers 17 residues. CDR3 sequence reads: CASSYRQGASGANVLTF. As DNA, the CDR3 is TGTGCCAGCAGCTATCGACAGGGGGCGTCAGGGGCCAACGTCCTGACTTTC.

This clonotype came up a few times. The chain links TRBV6-5 to TRBJ1-6; weak D call: TRBD1 (5 bases). Trimming took off 6 bases at V and 8 bases at J, with 14 bases between the two ends. Germline V gene sequence: CDR1 MNHEY, CDR2 SVGAGI. This CDR3 has 14 residues. For the CDR3, the DNA is TGTGCCAGCAGCCAGGGAGAAGGTGATTCACCCCTCCACTTT. Translation gives CASSQGEGDSPLHF.

This clonotype was observed many times. The J gene is TRBJ2-1, the V gene TRBV7-8; a possible D gene is TRBD1 (5 bases). CDR1 SGHVS and CDR2 FQNEAQ come from the germline V gene. The V and J ends lost 5 bases and 2 bases respectively, with 13 bases between them. This CDR3 comprises 15 residues. CDR3 residues: CASSPQASPYNEQFF. Here the CDR3 DNA reads TGTGCCAGCAGCCCACAGGCCTCTCCCTACAATGAGCAGTTCTTC.

For this clonotype: A much larger clone differs from this one at a single base, so this may be a read error. The chain has TRBV10-3 and TRBJ1-3; D ambiguous. The CDR3 runs to 10 residues. The germline gives CDR1 ENHRY, CDR2 SYGVKD. V lost 6 bases, J lost 6 bases, and 3 bases lay in between. The CDR3 sequence: CAIRENTIYF. CDR3 coding DNA: TGTGCCATCAGAGAAAACACCATATATTTT.

The rearrangement links TRBV5-4 to TRBJ1-2, with 10 bases fitting TRBD1. Per the germline V gene, CDR1 is SGHNT and CDR2 is YYREEE (reference sequence). The V gene end was trimmed by 4 bases and the J gene end by 6 bases; junction bases not matched to a gene: 3. The CDR3 spans 13 residues. The CDR3 bases are TGTGCCAGCAGCGCCGGGACAGGGGATGGCTACACCTTC. Translation: CASSAGTGDGYTF. Full variable domain (remainder filled in from reference TRBV5-4 and TRBJ1-2): ETGVTQSPTHLIKTRGQQVTLRCSSQSGHNTVSWYQQALGQGPQFIFQYYREEENGRGNFPPRFSGLQFPNYSSELNVNALELDDSALYLCASSAGTGDGYTFGSGTRLTVV.

This clonotype appeared a few times. The chain joins TRBV7-9 to TRBJ2-7, with TRBD2 matching over 7 bases. CDR1 and CDR2 from the germline V gene are SEHNR and FQNEAQ (reference sequence). This CDR3 has 12 residues. The J segment lost 7 bases and the V segment lost 5 bases, leaving 5 bases of the junction unmatched. CDR3 protein: CASSPAGREQYF. The DNA for the CDR3 is TGTGCCAGCAGCCCAGCGGGGAGGGAGCAGTACTTC.

The chain joins TRBV9 to TRBJ2-5; 11 positions agree with TRBD2. The J segment lost 5 bases and the V segment lost 4 bases, leaving 13 bases of the junction unmatched. Germline lookup yields CDR1 SGDLS and CDR2 YYNGEE. The CDR3 spans 17 residues. The CDR3 is CASSSTSGGRYNETQYF. The CDR3 nucleotides are TGTGCCAGCAGCTCTACTAGCGGGGGAAGATATAATGAGACCCAGTACTTC.

The chain uses TRBV11-1 and TRBJ2-1; D remains unclear. The CDR3 has 16 residues. Germline lookup yields CDR1 SGHAT and CDR2 FQDESV (reference sequence). Trimming pared 2 bases from V and 3 bases from J, leaving 14 bases between. CDR3 in amino acids: CASSLKGAGHYNEQFF. The CDR3 nucleotides read TGTGCCAGCAGCTTAAAAGGCGCAGGTCACTACAATGAGCAGTTCTTC.

In DNA, the CDR3 is TGTGCCAGCAGTCTGGTAAGCCCCGGGAGAGGTTCACCCCTCCACTTT. Its protein product is CASSLVSPGRGSPLHF. J is TRBJ1-6 and V is TRBV27; D gene ambiguous. Per the germline V gene, CDR1 is MNHEY and CDR2 is SMNVEV (reference sequence). The CDR3 consists of 16 residues. V was pared by 5 bases and J by 9 bases, with 20 bases between.

This clonotype was recorded at least ten times. The genes are TRBV3-1 and TRBJ2-5, with 8 bases lining up with TRBD2. The germline CDR1 and CDR2 sequences are LGHDT and YNNKEL (reference sequence). Losses at the gene ends were 1 base for V and 7 bases for J; bases not matched to a gene: 17. This CDR3 is built from 18 residues. The CDR3 coding sequence is TGTGCCAGCAGCCAAGGGGAGACTAGCGCCAGGCTAATGCGGACCCAGTACTTC. Protein: CASSQGETSARLMRTQYF.